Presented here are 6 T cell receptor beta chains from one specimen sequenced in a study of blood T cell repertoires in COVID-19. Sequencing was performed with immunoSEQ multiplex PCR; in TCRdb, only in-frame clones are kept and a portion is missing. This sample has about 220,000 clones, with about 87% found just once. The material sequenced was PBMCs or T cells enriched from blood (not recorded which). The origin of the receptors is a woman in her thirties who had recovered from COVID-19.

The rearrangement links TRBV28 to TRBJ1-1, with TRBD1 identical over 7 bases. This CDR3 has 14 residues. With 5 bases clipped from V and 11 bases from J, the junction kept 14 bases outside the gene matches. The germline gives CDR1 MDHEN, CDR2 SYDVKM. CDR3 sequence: CASSLSGQVPVAFF. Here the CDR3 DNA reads TGTGCCAGCAGTCTATCAGGACAGGTCCCAGTGGCTTTCTTT.

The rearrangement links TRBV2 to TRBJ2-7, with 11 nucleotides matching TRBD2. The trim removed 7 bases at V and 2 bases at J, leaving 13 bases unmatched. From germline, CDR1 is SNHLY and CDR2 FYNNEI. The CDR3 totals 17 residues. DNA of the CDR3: TGTGCCAGCAACCTACTATTTACTAGCGGGGGCCCCTACGAGCAGTACTTC. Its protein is CASNLLFTSGGPYEQYF.

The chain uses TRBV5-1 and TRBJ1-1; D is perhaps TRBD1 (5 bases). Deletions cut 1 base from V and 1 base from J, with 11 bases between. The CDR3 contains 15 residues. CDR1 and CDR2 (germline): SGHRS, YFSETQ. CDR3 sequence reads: CASSLWATGNTEAFF. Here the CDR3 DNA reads TGCGCCAGCAGCTTGTGGGCTACAGGGAACACTGAAGCTTTCTTT.

For the CDR3, the DNA is TGTGCCAGCAGCTTAAGACAGGGAAGCTACGAGCAGTACTTC. This gives the protein CASSLRQGSYEQYF. The chain uses TRBV7-2 and TRBJ2-7; 7 bases match TRBD1. V lost 2 bases, J lost 3 bases, and 4 bases stayed unmatched. Germline-derived CDR1 and CDR2 are SGHTA and FQGNSA. CDR3 length: 14 amino acids.

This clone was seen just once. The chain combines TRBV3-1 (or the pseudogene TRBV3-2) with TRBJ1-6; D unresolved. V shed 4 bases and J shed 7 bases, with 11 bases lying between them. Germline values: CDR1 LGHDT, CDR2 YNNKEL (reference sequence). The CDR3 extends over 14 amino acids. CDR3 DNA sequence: TGTGCCAGCAGCCGAGGGTCCCAGAATTCACCCCTCCACTTT. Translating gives CASSRGSQNSPLHF.

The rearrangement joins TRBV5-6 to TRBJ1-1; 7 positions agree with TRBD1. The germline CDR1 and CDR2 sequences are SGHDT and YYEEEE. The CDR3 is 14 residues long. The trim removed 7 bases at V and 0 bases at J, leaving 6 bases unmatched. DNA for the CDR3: TGTGCCAGCCTATTAGGGACAGTGAACACTGAAGCTTTCTTT. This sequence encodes CASLLGTVNTEAFF.